This T cell receptor beta chain is from a study of blood T cell repertoires in COVID-19. As for the study in general: Samples representing acute and convalescent COVID-19 were sourced from the United States, Italy and Spain. The cDNA or gDNA used as material had been derived from T cells, B-cell-depleted T cells, or PBMCs.

As handled by the study authors: Reference gene primer amplification gave nucleated cell count estimates. Sequenced by immunoSEQ multiplex PCR; TCRdb stores in-frame clones only, minus some. V and J calls and clone size are those listed in that table; D and trimming were worked out from the DNA. The table has a few hundred thousand clones, roughly 90% seen once. The CDR3 runs to 18 residues. V shed 3 bases, J shed 4 bases, and the junction held 17 bases outside the gene matches. Germline CDR1 reads PRHDT; CDR2 reads FYEKMQ (reference sequence). This chain joins TRBV13 and TRBJ1-1; 7 bases map to TRBD1. This clonotype was obtained from a man between 18 and 29 years old with active or convalescent COVID-19. The sequencing sample was made of peripheral blood. DNA for the CDR3: TGTGCCAGCAGCTTCAGTCAGACAGGGAGGCCGTTTGGCACTGAAGCTTTCTTT. Translation: CASSFSQTGRPFGTEAFF.